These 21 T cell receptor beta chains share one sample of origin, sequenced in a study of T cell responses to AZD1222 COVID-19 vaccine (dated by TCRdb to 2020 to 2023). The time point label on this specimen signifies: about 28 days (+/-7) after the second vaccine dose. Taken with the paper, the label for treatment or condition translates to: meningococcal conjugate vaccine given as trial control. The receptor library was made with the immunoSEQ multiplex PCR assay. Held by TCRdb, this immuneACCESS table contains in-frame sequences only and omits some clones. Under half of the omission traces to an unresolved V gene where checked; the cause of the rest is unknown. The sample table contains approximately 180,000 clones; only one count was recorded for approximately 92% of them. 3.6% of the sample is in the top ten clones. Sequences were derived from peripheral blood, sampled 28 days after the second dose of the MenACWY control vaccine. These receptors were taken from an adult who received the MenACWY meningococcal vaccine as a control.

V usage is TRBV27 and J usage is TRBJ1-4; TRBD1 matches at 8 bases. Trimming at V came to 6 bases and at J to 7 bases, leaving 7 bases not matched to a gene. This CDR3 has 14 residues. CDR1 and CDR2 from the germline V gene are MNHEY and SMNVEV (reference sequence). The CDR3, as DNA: TGTGCCAGCAGCCTTCAGGGGGCAGTTGAAAAACTGTTTTTT. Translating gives CASSLQGAVEKLFF.

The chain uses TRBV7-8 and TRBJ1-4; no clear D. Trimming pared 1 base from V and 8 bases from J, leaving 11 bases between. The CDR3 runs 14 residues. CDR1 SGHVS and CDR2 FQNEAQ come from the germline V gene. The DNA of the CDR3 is TGTGCCAGCAGCTTAGGAGGGAGTCGGGAAAAACTGTTTTTT. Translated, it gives CASSLGGSREKLFF.

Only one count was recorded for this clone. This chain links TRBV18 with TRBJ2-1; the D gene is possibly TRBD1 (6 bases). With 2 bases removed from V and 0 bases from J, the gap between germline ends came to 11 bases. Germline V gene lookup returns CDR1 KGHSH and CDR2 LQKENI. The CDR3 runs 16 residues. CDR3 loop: CASSPGQFRSYNEQFF. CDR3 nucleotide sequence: TGTGCCAGCTCACCAGGACAGTTTCGCTCCTACAATGAGCAGTTCTTC.

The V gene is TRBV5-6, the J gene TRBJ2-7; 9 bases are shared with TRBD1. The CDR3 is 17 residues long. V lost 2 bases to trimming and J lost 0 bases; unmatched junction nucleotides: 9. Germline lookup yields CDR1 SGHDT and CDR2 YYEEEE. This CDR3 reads CASSFNPRDRVSYEQYF. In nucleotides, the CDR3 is TGTGCCAGCAGCTTTAACCCCCGGGACAGGGTCTCCTACGAGCAGTACTTC.

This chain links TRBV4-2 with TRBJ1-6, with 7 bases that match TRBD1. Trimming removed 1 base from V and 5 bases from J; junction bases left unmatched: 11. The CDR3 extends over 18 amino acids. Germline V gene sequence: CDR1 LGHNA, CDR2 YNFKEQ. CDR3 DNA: TGTGCCAGCAGCCAAGCCCTCGGGGGGACAGCTAATAATTCACCCCTCCACTTT. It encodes CASSQALGGTANNSPLHF.

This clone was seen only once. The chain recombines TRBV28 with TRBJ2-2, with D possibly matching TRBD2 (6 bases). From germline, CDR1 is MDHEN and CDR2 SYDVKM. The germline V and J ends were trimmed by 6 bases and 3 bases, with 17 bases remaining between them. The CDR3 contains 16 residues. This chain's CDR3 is CASSLGGTPDTGELFF. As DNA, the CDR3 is TGTGCCAGCAGCCTAGGAGGGACTCCAGACACCGGGGAGCTGTTTTTT.

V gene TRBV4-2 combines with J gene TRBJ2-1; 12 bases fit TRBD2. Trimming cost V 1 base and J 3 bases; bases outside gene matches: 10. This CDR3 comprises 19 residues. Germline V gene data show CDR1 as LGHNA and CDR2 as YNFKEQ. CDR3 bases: TGTGCCAGCAGCCAAGGGCCTCTAGCGGGAGGGCCCCACTACAATGAGCAGTTCTTC. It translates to CASSQGPLAGGPHYNEQFF.

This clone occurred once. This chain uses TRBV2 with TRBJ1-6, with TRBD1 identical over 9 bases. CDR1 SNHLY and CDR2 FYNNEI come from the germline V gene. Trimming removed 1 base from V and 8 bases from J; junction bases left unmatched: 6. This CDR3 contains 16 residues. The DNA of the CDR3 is TGTGCCAGCAGTGAAGTAGGGACAGGGAGGTATTCACCCCTCCACTTT. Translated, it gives CASSEVGTGRYSPLHF.

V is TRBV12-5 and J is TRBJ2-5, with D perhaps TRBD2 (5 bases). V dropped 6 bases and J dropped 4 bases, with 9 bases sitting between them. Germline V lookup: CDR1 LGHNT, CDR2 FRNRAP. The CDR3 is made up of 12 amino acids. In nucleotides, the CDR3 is TGTGCTAGTGGCCGTGAGGGAGAGACCCAGTACTTC. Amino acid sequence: CASGREGETQYF.

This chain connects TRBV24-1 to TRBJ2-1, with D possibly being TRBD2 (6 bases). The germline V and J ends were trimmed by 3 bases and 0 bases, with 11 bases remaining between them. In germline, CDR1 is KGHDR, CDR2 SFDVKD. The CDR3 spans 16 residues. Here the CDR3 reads CATSDPDGSSYNEQFF. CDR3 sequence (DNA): TGTGCCACCAGTGATCCGGACGGGAGCTCCTACAATGAGCAGTTCTTC.

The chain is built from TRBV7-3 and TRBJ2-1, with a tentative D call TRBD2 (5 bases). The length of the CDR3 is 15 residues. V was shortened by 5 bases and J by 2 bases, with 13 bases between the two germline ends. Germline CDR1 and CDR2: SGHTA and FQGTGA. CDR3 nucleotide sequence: TGTGCCAGCAGCCCTGGCGGGTTTACCTACAATGAGCAGTTCTTC. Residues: CASSPGGFTYNEQFF.

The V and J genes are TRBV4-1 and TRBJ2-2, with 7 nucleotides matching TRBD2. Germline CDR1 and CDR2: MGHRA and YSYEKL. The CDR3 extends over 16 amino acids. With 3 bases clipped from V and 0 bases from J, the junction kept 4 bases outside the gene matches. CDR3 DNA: TGCGCCAGCAGCCAGGCTAGCGGAACGAACACCGGGGAGCTGTTTTTT. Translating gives CASSQASGTNTGELFF.

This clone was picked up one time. The chain's CDR3 is CASSANRGTEAFF. CDR3 nucleotides: TGTGCCAGTAGTGCGAACAGGGGAACTGAAGCTTTCTTT. J is TRBJ1-1 and V is TRBV19; 7 bases match TRBD1. V gave up 5 bases and J gave up 5 bases; unmatched junction bases: 5. The CDR3 runs to 13 residues. The germline V gene has CDR1 LNHDA and CDR2 SQIVND (reference sequence).

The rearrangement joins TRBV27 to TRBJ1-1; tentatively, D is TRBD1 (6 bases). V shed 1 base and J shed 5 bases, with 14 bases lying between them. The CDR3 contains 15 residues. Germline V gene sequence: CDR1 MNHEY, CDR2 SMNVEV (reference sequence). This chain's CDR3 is CASSLFLGARTEAFF. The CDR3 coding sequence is TGTGCCAGCAGTTTATTTCTGGGGGCTAGAACTGAAGCTTTCTTT.

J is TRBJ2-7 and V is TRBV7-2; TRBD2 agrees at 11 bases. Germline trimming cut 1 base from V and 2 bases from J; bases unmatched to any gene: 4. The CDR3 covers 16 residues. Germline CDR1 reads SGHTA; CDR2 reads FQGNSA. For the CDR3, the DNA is TGTGCCAGCAGCTTAGGGTTAGCGGGAGGGCCCTACGAGCAGTACTTC. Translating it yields CASSLGLAGGPYEQYF.

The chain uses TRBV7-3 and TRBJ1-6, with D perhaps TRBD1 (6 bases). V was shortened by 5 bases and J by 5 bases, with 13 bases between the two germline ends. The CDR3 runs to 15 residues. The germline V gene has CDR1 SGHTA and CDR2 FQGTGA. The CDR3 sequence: CASSERGGHNSPLHF. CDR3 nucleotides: TGTGCCAGCAGCGAAAGGGGGGGACATAATTCACCCCTCCACTTT.

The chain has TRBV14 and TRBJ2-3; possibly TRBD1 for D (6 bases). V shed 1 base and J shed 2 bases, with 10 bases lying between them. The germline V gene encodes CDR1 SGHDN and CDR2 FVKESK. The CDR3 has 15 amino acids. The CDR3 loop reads CASSQGQVSTDTQYF. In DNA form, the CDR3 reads TGTGCCAGCAGCCAAGGACAGGTCTCCACAGATACGCAGTATTTT.

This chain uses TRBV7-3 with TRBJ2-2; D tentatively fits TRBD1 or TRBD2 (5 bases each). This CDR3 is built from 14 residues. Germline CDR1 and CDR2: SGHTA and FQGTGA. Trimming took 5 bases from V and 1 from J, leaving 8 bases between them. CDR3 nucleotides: TGTGCCAGCAGCCAGAGGGGGAACACCGGGGAGCTGTTTTTT. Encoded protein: CASSQRGNTGELFF.

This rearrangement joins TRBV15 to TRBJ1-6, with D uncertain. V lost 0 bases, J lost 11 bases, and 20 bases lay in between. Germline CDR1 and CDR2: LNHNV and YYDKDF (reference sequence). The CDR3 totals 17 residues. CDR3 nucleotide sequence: TGTGCCACCAGCAGAGAAGGTAGTCCTGCATTTGTGGCACCCCTCCACTTT. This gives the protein CATSREGSPAFVAPLHF.

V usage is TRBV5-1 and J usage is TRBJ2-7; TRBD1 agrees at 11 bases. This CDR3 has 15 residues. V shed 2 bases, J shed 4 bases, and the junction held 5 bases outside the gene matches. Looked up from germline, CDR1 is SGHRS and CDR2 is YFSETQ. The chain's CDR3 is CASSFTGTGGYEQYF. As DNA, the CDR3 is TGCGCCAGCAGCTTCACCGGGACAGGGGGATACGAGCAGTACTTC.

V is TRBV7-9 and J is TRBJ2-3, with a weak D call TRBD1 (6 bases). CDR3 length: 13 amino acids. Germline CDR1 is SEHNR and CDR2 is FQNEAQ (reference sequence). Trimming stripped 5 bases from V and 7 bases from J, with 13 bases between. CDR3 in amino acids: CASSRRWDNTQYF. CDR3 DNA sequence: TGTGCCAGCAGCAGGCGATGGGACAATACGCAGTATTTT.